These T cell receptor beta chains were read from a single sample in a study of T cells in Graves' hyperthyroidism and ophthalmopathy. TCRdb recomputed calls from the multiplex PCR reads with MiXCR, one row per CDR3 protein. The sample includes some 620,000 distinct CDR3 sequences, 15% to 20% of them seen just once. Input material: blood. The receptor source for this set is a woman younger than 45 with Graves' hyperthyroidism. Each CDR3 is given with its conserved first and last residue. The order of the fields is CDR3 length, clone size, D gene, J gene, V gene, CDR3 DNA, CDR3 protein. A D gene is named only where the DNA matches it firmly. Not every row has a clone size; where given, it reads once, few, many or a size class.

>11|.|.|TRBJ2-3|TRBV29-1
TGCAGCGTTGAGTTTGGGGATACGCAGTATTTT
CSVEFGDTQYF
>14|.|.|TRBJ2-1|TRBV29-1
TGCAGCGTCGGTCCAACCGGGCCCTACAATGAGCAGTTCTTC
CSVGPTGPYNEQFF
>16|few|TRBD1|TRBJ1-2|TRBV4-3
TGCGCCAGCAGCCGGTATTCCGGGACAGGGGGCTTTGGCTACACCTTC
CASSRYSGTGGFGYTF
>13|many|.|TRBJ2-1|TRBV6-2/TRBV6-3
TGTGCCAGCAGCACCGGGACTCCCAATGAGCAGTTCTTC
CASSTGTPNEQFF
>13|.|TRBD2|TRBJ2-7|TRBV19
TGTGCCAGTACGGCGGGAGGCTGGTACGAGCAGTACTTC
CASTAGGWYEQYF
>17|few|TRBD1|TRBJ2-1|TRBV19
TGTGCCAGTACCCCTATCCTCGGGACAGGGGGCTACAATGAGCAGTTCTTC
CASTPILGTGGYNEQFF
>12|.|.|TRBJ2-5|TRBV24-1
TGTGCCAGCAGTGATTTGCTAGAGACCCAGTACTTC
CASSDLLETQYF
>12|many|.|TRBJ2-7|TRBV10-1
TGCGCCAGCAGTGAGTCGACCTACGAGCAGTACTTC
CASSESTYEQYF
>15|few|.|TRBJ1-1|TRBV7-2
TGTGCCAGCAGCTCCAGTTTTGGGTTAGCCACTGAAGCTCTCTTT
CASSSSFGLATEALF
>13|few|.|TRBJ2-1|TRBV7-9
TGTGCCAGCAGCTCCCGACTCTCCAATGAGCAGTTCTTC
CASSSRLSNEQFF
>17|many|TRBD1|TRBJ1-4|TRBV20-1
TGCAGTGCTAGAGCGTCCCGGATAGGGACAGGGGATGAAAAACTGTTTTTT
CSARASRIGTGDEKLFF
>15|.|TRBD1|TRBJ2-2|TRBV24-1
TGTGCCACCGCTGGACAGGGGGCAGGCACCGGGGAGCTGTTTTTT
CATAGQGAGTGELFF
>15|many|TRBD1|TRBJ2-5|TRBV12-3/TRBV12-4
TGTGCCAGCCGACCCCCCGGGACAGCCCAAGAGACCCAGTACTTC
CASRPPGTAQETQYF
>16|.|.|TRBJ1-2|TRBV12-3/TRBV12-4
TGTGCCAGCACCTGGGGACGGACGGTTACTAACTATGGCTACACCTTC
CASTWGRTVTNYGYTF
>15|many|TRBD2|TRBJ2-3|TRBV7-3
TGTGCCAGCAGCTTTGACGGGAGGAGGGCAGATACGCAGTATTTT
CASSFDGRRADTQYF
>13|many|.|TRBJ2-1|TRBV27
TGTGCCAGCAGGAGACCAATGTACAATGAGCAGTTCTTC
CASRRPMYNEQFF
>14|many|TRBD1|TRBJ1-4|TRBV7-9
TGTGCCAGCAGCTTGCGACAGGGTAATGAAAAACTGTTTTTT
CASSLRQGNEKLFF
>15|.|.|TRBJ1-2|TRBV5-5
TGTGCCAGCAGCCCAACACGAGGGGATAACTATGGCTACACCTTC
CASSPTRGDNYGYTF
>15|.|.|TRBJ2-5|TRBV6-2/TRBV6-3
TGTGCCAGCAGTGACCAGACAGGTGCGGCAGAGACCCAGTACTTC
CASSDQTGAAETQYF
>13|.|.|TRBJ1-5|TRBV7-8
TGTGCCAGCAGCTTAGGTCAAGCTCAGCCCCAGCATTTT
CASSLGQAQPQHF
>15|few|.|TRBJ2-3|TRBV6-2/TRBV6-3
TGTGCCAGCTCCAAGCGGACTACCTTCACAGATACGCAGTATTTT
CASSKRTTFTDTQYF
>15|few|TRBD1|TRBJ2-2|TRBV2
TGTGCCAGCAGGGGCCAGGGGGTAATAACCGGGGAGCTGTTTTTT
CASRGQGVITGELFF
>17|many|.|TRBJ1-2|TRBV7-2
TGTGCCAGCAGCCACACACTCGGGCCCCAACCGCTCTATGGCTACACCTTC
CASSHTLGPQPLYGYTF
>16|many|.|TRBJ1-1|TRBV5-4
TGTGCCAGCAGCCCGGACGGGGAACGATCGAGCACTGAAGCTTTCTTT
CASSPDGERSSTEAFF
>14|.|.|TRBJ1-4|TRBV5-1
TGCGCCAGCAGCGCACCGGGAGGTCATGAAAAACTGTTTTTT
CASSAPGGHEKLFF
>17|.|TRBD1|TRBJ2-1|TRBV7-8
TGTGCCAGCAGCTTTCTATACCGGGACAGGGGGCTAGATGAGCAGTTCTTC
CASSFLYRDRGLDEQFF
>15|.|TRBD1|TRBJ2-7|TRBV5-4
TGTGCCAGCAGCGTAGACAGGGGAGGACTACACGAGCAGTACTTC
CASSVDRGGLHEQYF
>15|few|.|TRBJ2-3|TRBV7-3
TGTGCCAGCAGCTTACAGTCCGGGGGTACAGATACGCAGTATTTT
CASSLQSGGTDTQYF
>15|many|TRBD1|TRBJ2-1|TRBV27
TGTGCCAGCAGAACGGGGACAGGAAGAGTGCATGAGCAGTTCTTC
CASRTGTGRVHEQFF
>16|.|.|TRBJ2-1|TRBV9
TGTGCCAGCAGCGCTAGCCTCCGGAGAGGATACAATGAGCAGTTCTTC
CASSASLRRGYNEQFF
>15|many|.|TRBJ2-6|TRBV27
TGTGCCAGCAGTAACGAGGCGAGGGGGGCCAACGTCCTGACTTTC
CASSNEARGANVLTF
>14|many|.|TRBJ2-7|TRBV28
TGTGCCAGCAGAGGACTAGGACAGCTAGACGAGCAGTACTTC
CASRGLGQLDEQYF
>13|few|.|TRBJ2-1|TRBV12-3/TRBV12-4
TGTGCCAGCAGTCGGGGACCCCACAATGAGCAGTTCTTC
CASSRGPHNEQFF
>15|many|.|TRBJ2-1|TRBV11-2
TGTGCCAGCAGCCGAGACACGCAAACCTACAATGAGCAGTTCTTC
CASSRDTQTYNEQFF
>16|few|TRBD1|TRBJ1-1|TRBV19
TGTGCCAGTACCAGGGACAGGGTGGGTTCGGCAACTGAAGCTTTCTTT
CASTRDRVGSATEAFF
>15|.|.|TRBJ2-1|TRBV27
TGTGCCAGCAGCCCATACCCCTTGCCATACAATGAGCAGTTCTTC
CASSPYPLPYNEQFF
>15|many|.|TRBJ2-1|TRBV20-1
TGCAGTGCTAGAAGGTGGGAACCATCCTACAATGAGCAGTTCTTC
CSARRWEPSYNEQFF
>15|once|.|TRBJ1-1|TRBV4-1
TGCGCCAGCAGCCAATGGGAGGGGAAGAACACTGAAGCTTTCTTT
CASSQWEGKNTEAFF
>15|many|TRBD2|TRBJ2-7|TRBV7-9
TGTGCCAGCAGCTTAGAACGAGCGGGACCCTACGAGCAGTACTTC
CASSLERAGPYEQYF
>13|few|.|TRBJ2-1|TRBV5-1
TGCGCCAGCAGCTCCCAGTGGGTCAATGAGCAGTTCTTC
CASSSQWVNEQFF
>16|many|TRBD2|TRBJ2-7|TRBV7-2
TGTGCCAGCAGCCCCCCGGGACTAGCGGGAAAGTACGAGCAGTACTTC
CASSPPGLAGKYEQYF
>16|few|.|TRBJ1-3|TRBV4-1
TGCGCCAGCAGCCAAGTCCCAGGGAGCTCTGGAAACACCATATATTTT
CASSQVPGSSGNTIYF
>15|.|.|TRBJ2-7|TRBV5-6
TGTGCCAGCAGCTTGGTAGGGCAATGGGATTACGAGCAGTACTTC
CASSLVGQWDYEQYF
>14|few|TRBD1|TRBJ1-4|TRBV2
TGTGCCAGCAGGGCCGGGACAGCTAATGAAAAACTGTTTTTT
CASRAGTANEKLFF
>11|many|.|TRBJ2-1|TRBV12-3/TRBV12-4
TGTGCCAGCACCCACGGTGGTGAGCAGTTCTTC
CASTHGGEQFF
>12|many|TRBD1|TRBJ1-2|TRBV12-3/TRBV12-4
TGTGCCAGCGGACAGGGTCCCAATGGCTACACCTTC
CASGQGPNGYTF
>12|few|.|TRBJ2-4|TRBV30
TGTGCCTGGAAAAGTACCAAAAACATTCAGTACTTC
CAWKSTKNIQYF
>15|few|TRBD2|TRBJ2-7|TRBV5-4
TGTGCCAGCAGTCCGGTGGGACTAGAGTCCCACGAGCAGTACTTC
CASSPVGLESHEQYF
>14|.|TRBD1|TRBJ1-1|TRBV20-1
TGCAGTGCCACATCGAGGGGGCCCGACACTGAAGCTTTCTTT
CSATSRGPDTEAFF
>14|.|.|TRBJ1-5|TRBV29-1
TGCAGCGTGGGGGACGGCAATAGCAATCAGCCCCAGCATTTT
CSVGDGNSNQPQHF
>13|many|.|TRBJ1-1|TRBV28
TGTGCCAGCAGAACCAGGGTAGACACTGAAGCTTTCTTT
CASRTRVDTEAFF
>14|few|TRBD1|TRBJ1-2|TRBV9
TGTGCCAGCAGTGGACAGGGCGTTAACTATGGCTACACCTTC
CASSGQGVNYGYTF
>13|.|.|TRBJ2-5|TRBV10-2
TGCGCCAGCAGTGAGTATAGGGGAGAGACCCAGTACTTC
CASSEYRGETQYF
>13|many|.|TRBJ2-2|TRBV11-2
TGTGCCAGCAGCTTAGTAGGCACCGGGGGGCTGTTTTTT
CASSLVGTGGLFF
>12|many|.|TRBJ2-7|TRBV28
TGTGCCAGCAAGGACAGTGGGTTCGAGCAGTACTTC
CASKDSGFEQYF
>16|.|.|TRBJ2-2|TRBV5-1
TGCGCCAGCAGCTTGGCCCGAGGGATGGCCACCGGGGAGCTGTTTTTT
CASSLARGMATGELFF
>11|many|.|TRBJ2-3|TRBV27
TGTGCCAGCAGCCACACAGATACGCAGTATTTT
CASSHTDTQYF